This record looks at one T cell receptor (beta chain) sequence and its context. Its antigen is not identified. A multiplex PCR was run with 60 Vbeta primers and 13 Jbeta primers. Profiling relied on immunoSEQ multiplex PCR, and the TCRdb table lists in-frame clones only, not all of them. The sample has about 150,000 clones, about three fifths seen once. The data derive from a study of cytomegalovirus exposure and HLA in healthy donors. Broader study findings: The listing of roughly 160 TCR beta chains classed them as cytomegalovirus-associated.

In nominal health when sampled, donors likely had unrecorded immune exposures nonetheless. The V and J ends lost 6 bases and 7 bases respectively, with 16 bases between them. The V gene's germline CDR1 is LNHDA and CDR2 SQIVND (reference sequence). This CDR3 is built from 14 residues. The chain has TRBV19 and TRBJ1-5; D may be TRBD1 (6 bases). The source is a male donor in good health and CMV-seronegative. The sequenced material came from PBMCs. CDR3 in amino acids: CASRGAVRAQPQHF. CDR3 bases: TGTGCCAGTAGGGGGGCGGTCAGGGCACAGCCCCAGCATTTT.